These T cell receptor beta chains were read from a single sample in a study of response to subunit inactivated influenza vaccine. MiXCR was run by TCRdb on the RT-PCR reads, yielding one entry per CDR3 protein. The sample includes about 570,000 distinct CDR3 sequences, approximately 10% of them seen just once. A further study also used this sample, focusing on T cells expressing NK-cell markers.

The source material was PBMCs from blood, sampled on the day of vaccination. These receptor sequences come from a man aged 45-65 years who received an inactivated influenza vaccine. Both conserved end residues are part of each CDR3. The order of the fields is clone size, J gene, D gene, V gene, CDR3 protein, CDR3 DNA. D genes are given only for firm matches. The size entry is marked missing in some rows and otherwise reads once, few, many or a size class.

- | TRBJ2-7 | TRBD2 | TRBV11-2 | CASSQIAGTYEQYF | TGTGCCAGCAGCCAAATAGCGGGGACCTACGAGCAGTACTTC
few | TRBJ2-3 | TRBD2 | TRBV4-3 | CASSRDFTSGRADTQYF | TGCGCCAGCAGCCGGGACTTTACTAGCGGGAGAGCAGATACGCAGTATTTT
many | TRBJ2-1 | TRBD2 | TRBV20-1 | CSAPGLAGYNEQFF | TGCAGTGCTCCCGGGCTAGCGGGGTACAATGAGCAGTTCTTC
- | TRBJ2-5 | TRBD2 | TRBV5-6 | CASSRRLAAQETQYF | TGTGCCAGCAGCCGCCGACTAGCGGCACAAGAGACCCAGTACTTC
- | TRBJ2-7 | TRBD1 | TRBV20-1 | CSARGTGTGPYEQYF | TGCAGTGCTAGAGGAACCGGGACAGGGCCCTACGAGCAGTACTTC
few | TRBJ2-7 | - | TRBV6-1 | CASSPTGTSTGEQYF | TGTGCCAGCAGCCCGACAGGAACCTCGACGGGAGAGCAGTACTTC
- | TRBJ1-1 | - | TRBV9 | CASSPHRDTNTEAFF | TGTGCCAGCAGCCCCCACAGGGACACTAACACTGAAGCTTTCTTT
- | TRBJ2-7 | TRBD1 | TRBV15 | CATRKGQDSYEQYF | TGTGCCACCAGAAAGGGACAGGACTCCTACGAGCAGTACTTC
few | TRBJ2-3 | TRBD2 | TRBV10-3 | CAISESSRGGRLTDTQYF | TGTGCCATCAGTGAGTCCTCCCGGGGAGGGAGGTTAACAGATACGCAGTATTTT
many | TRBJ2-1 | - | TRBV3-1 | CASSQAGNEQFF | TGCGCCAGCAGCCAGGCAGGGAACGAGCAGTTCTTC
few | TRBJ2-5 | TRBD1 | TRBV5-1 | CASSLVGTGGMETQYF | TGCGCCAGCAGCTTGGTTGGGACAGGGGGCATGGAGACCCAGTACTTC
- | TRBJ2-1 | TRBD2 | TRBV4-2 | CASSLSGGALNEQFF | TGTGCCAGCAGCCTTAGCGGGGGGGCCTTGAATGAGCAGTTCTTC
many | TRBJ2-1 | - | TRBV15 | CATSSAGNEQFF | TGTGCCACCAGCAGTGCGGGGAATGAGCAGTTCTTC
many | TRBJ2-7 | - | TRBV9 | CASSRGLETYEQYF | TGTGCCAGCTCAAGGGGGTTAGAGACCTACGAGCAGTACTTC
- | TRBJ2-3 | - | TRBV18 | CASSSSHSDTQYF | TGTGCCAGCTCATCAAGCCACAGTGATACGCAGTATTTT
many | TRBJ1-4 | - | TRBV12-3/TRBV12-4 | CASSAGRGEKLFF | TGTGCCAGCAGCGCAGGACGTGGTGAAAAACTGTTTTTT
few | TRBJ2-1 | TRBD2 | TRBV5-6 | CASTHWASGSHNEQFF | TGTGCCAGCACCCATTGGGCTAGCGGGAGCCACAATGAGCAGTTCTTC
many | TRBJ2-1 | - | TRBV27 | CASSLVRGGIIFEQFF | TGTGCCAGCAGTTTGGTACGGGGCGGGATTATTTTTGAGCAGTTCTTC
many | TRBJ2-1 | - | TRBV3-1 | CASSQGQKEFF | TGTGCCAGCAGCCAAGGCCAAAAGGAGTTCTTC
- | TRBJ2-4 | TRBD1 | TRBV12-3/TRBV12-4 | CASSHGQGPAKNIQYF | TGTGCCAGCAGCCATGGACAGGGGCCAGCCAAAAACATTCAGTACTTC
many | TRBJ2-7 | - | TRBV14 | CASSPDISYEQYF | TGTGCCAGCAGCCCGGACATTTCCTACGAGCAGTACTTC
- | TRBJ2-1 | - | TRBV6-2/TRBV6-3 | CASSYKWEQFF | TGTGCCAGCAGTTACAAATGGGAGCAGTTCTTC
- | TRBJ2-2 | TRBD2 | TRBV6-5 | CASSYSASGRAGELFF | TGTGCCAGCAGTTACTCGGCTAGCGGGAGGGCCGGGGAGCTGTTTTTT
few | TRBJ2-3 | - | TRBV4-3 | CASSQARFRDTQYF | TGCGCCAGCAGCCAAGCGCGGTTCCGAGATACGCAGTATTTT
few | TRBJ2-1 | - | TRBV3-1 | CASSRKGMGYNEQFF | TGTGCCAGCAGCCGGAAGGGGATGGGGTACAATGAGCAGTTCTTC
- | TRBJ2-7 | TRBD1 | TRBV6-2/TRBV6-3 | CASSYWDRGYEQYF | TGTGCCAGCAGTTACTGGGACAGGGGCTACGAGCAGTACTTC
- | TRBJ2-7 | TRBD1 | TRBV27 | CASSYRYRGPHEQYF | TGTGCCAGCAGTTATAGGTACAGGGGGCCCCACGAGCAGTACTTC
few | TRBJ2-1 | - | TRBV7-6 | CASSPTPLGYNEQFF | TGTGCCAGCAGCCCCACCCCCCTGGGCTACAATGAGCAGTTCTTC
- | TRBJ2-5 | - | TRBV28 | CASSSTSQETQYF | TGTGCCAGCAGTTCGACAAGCCAAGAGACCCAGTACTTC
- | TRBJ2-1 | TRBD1 | TRBV28 | CASSPPGQASYNEQFF | TGTGCCAGCAGTCCCCCGGGACAGGCCTCCTACAATGAGCAGTTCTTC
many | TRBJ2-5 | - | TRBV20-1 | CSARLPGPLPRGYF | TGCAGTGCTAGGTTGCCCGGACCCCTCCCGAGAGGGTACTTC
few | TRBJ2-7 | - | TRBV6-6 | CASSYPSHEQYF | TGTGCCAGCAGTTACCCCTCCCACGAGCAGTACTTC